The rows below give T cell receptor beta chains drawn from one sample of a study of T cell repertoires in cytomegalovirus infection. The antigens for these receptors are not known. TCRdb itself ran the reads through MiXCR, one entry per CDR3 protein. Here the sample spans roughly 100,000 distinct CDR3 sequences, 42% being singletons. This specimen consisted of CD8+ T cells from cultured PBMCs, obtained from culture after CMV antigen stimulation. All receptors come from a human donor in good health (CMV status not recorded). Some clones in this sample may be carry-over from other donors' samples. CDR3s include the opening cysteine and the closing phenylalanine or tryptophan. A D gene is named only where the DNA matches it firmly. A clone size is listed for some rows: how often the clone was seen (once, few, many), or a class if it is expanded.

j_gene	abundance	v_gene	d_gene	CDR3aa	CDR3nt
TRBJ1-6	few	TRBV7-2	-	CASSRVVNSPLHF	TGTGCCAGCAGCCGGGTTGTTAATTCACCCCTCCACTTT
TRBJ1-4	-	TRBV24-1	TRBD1	CATSETTGATNEKLFF	TGTGCCACCAGTGAAACTACAGGGGCAACTAATGAAAAACTGTTTTTT
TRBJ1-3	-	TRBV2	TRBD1	CASSDGTGGETGNTIYF	TGTGCCAGCAGTGATGGGACAGGGGGAGAGACTGGAAACACCATATATTTT
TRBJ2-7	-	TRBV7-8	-	CANSLARTENYEQYF	TGTGCCAACAGCTTAGCCAGGACTGAGAACTACGAGCAGTACTTC
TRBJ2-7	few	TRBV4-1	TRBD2	CASSWTSGGTYEQYF	TGCGCCAGCAGCTGGACTAGCGGGGGAACCTACGAGCAGTACTTC
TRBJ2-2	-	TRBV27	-	CASSLSANTGELFF	TGTGCCAGCAGTTTATCGGCGAACACCGGGGAGCTGTTTTTT
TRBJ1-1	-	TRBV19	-	CASTPAGMNTEAFF	TGTGCCAGTACTCCAGCGGGTATGAACACTGAAGCTTTCTTT
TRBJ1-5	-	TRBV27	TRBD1	CASRPGTGNSNQPQHF	TGTGCCAGCAGACCCGGGACAGGCAATAGCAATCAGCCCCAGCATTTT
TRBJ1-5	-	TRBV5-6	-	CASSPAGGDGNQPQHF	TGTGCCAGCAGCCCGGCCGGGGGGGACGGCAATCAGCCCCAGCATTTT
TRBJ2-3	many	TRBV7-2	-	CASSFRPRPTDTQYF	TGTGCCAGCAGCTTCAGACCGCGCCCCACAGATACGCAGTATTTT
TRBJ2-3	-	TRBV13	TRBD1	CVSSPGQANTDTQYF	TGTGTCAGCAGTCCCGGACAGGCCAACACAGATACGCAGTATTTT
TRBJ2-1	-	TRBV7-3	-	CASSPSGPPDEQFF	TGTGCCAGCAGCCCCTCGGGACCCCCGGATGAGCAGTTCTTC
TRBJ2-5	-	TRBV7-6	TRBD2	CASSLGGGSAAQETQYF	TGTGCCAGCAGCTTAGGGGGGGGATCGGCCGCCCAAGAGACCCAGTACTTC
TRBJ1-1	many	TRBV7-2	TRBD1	CASSFLGQGTEAFF	TGTGCCAGCAGCTTCTTAGGACAGGGCACTGAAGCTTTCTTT
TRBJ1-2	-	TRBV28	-	CASSPGRVYGYTF	TGTGCCAGCAGTCCCGGGAGGGTCTATGGCTACACCTTC
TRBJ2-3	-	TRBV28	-	CASSLTGIADTQYF	TGTGCCAGCAGTCTTACAGGGATCGCAGATACGCAGTATTTT
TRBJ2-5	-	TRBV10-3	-	CAISESISSQETQYF	TGTGCCATCAGTGAGTCCATTAGTTCACAAGAGACCCAGTACTTC
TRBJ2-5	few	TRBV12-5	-	CASRDFGGPQETQYF	TGTGCTAGCCGGGATTTCGGGGGGCCCCAAGAGACCCAGTACTTC
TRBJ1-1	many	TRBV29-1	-	CSVDREGPISMNTEAFF	TGCAGCGTTGACCGTGAGGGGCCGATTTCAATGAACACTGAAGCTTTCTTT
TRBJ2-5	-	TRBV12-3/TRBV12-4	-	CASQHHQETQYF	TGTGCCAGCCAGCACCACCAAGAGACCCAGTACTTC
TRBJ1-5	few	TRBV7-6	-	CASSLGLDQPQHF	TGTGCCAGCAGCTTAGGTCTAGATCAGCCCCAGCATTTT
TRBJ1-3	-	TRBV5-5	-	CASSWLGSSSGNTIYF	TGTGCCAGCAGCTGGCTCGGGTCGAGCTCTGGAAACACCATATATTTT
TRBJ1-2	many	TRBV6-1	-	CASRAWGDGGYTF	TGTGCCAGCAGGGCATGGGGTGATGGTGGCTACACCTTC
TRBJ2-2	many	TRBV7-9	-	CASSLRPGELFF	TGTGCCAGCAGCCTCCGCCCCGGGGAGCTGTTTTTT
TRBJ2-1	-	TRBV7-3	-	CASSLIGGSEQFF	TGTGCCAGCAGCTTAATTGGGGGCAGTGAGCAGTTCTTC
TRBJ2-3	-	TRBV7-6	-	CASSLGRDTQYF	TGTGCCAGCAGCTTAGGGAGGGATACGCAGTATTTT
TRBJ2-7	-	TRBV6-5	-	CASSYFRGYEQYF	TGTGCCAGCAGTTACTTTCGTGGGTACGAGCAGTACTTC
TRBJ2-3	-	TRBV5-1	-	CASSLAPNSDTQYF	TGCGCCAGCAGCTTGGCCCCCAACTCGGATACGCAGTATTTT
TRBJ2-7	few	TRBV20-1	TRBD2	CSAPGLAGGRASYEQYF	TGCAGTGCTCCGGGACTAGCGGGGGGTAGAGCTTCCTACGAGCAGTACTTC
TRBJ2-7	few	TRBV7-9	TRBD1	CASSSPGQGASYEQYF	TGTGCCAGCAGCTCACCGGGACAGGGGGCTTCCTACGAGCAGTACTTC
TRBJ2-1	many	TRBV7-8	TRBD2	CASSPSGGAYNEQFF	TGTGCCAGCAGCCCTAGCGGGGGGGCCTACAATGAGCAGTTCTTC